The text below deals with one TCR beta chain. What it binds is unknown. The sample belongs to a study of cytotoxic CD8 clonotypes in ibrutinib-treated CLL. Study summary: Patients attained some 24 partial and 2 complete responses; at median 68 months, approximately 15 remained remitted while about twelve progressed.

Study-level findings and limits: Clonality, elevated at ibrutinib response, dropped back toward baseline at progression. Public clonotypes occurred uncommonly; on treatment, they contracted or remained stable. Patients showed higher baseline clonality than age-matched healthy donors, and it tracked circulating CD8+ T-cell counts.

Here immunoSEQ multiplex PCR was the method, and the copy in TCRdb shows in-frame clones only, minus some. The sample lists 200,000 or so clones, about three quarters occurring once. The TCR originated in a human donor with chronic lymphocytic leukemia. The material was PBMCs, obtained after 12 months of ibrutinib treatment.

The CDR3 protein is CAWNVGPVTGELFF. Written as DNA, the CDR3 is TGTGCCTGGAATGTGGGGCCGGTCACCGGGGAGCTGTTTTTT. The chain carries TRBV30 and TRBJ2-2; D perhaps matches TRBD1 (5 bases). This CDR3 comprises 14 residues. Germline V CDR1 and CDR2: GTSNPN, SVGIG (reference sequence). Between the trimmed V and J ends, which lost 4 bases and 4 bases, there was a span of 13 bases.